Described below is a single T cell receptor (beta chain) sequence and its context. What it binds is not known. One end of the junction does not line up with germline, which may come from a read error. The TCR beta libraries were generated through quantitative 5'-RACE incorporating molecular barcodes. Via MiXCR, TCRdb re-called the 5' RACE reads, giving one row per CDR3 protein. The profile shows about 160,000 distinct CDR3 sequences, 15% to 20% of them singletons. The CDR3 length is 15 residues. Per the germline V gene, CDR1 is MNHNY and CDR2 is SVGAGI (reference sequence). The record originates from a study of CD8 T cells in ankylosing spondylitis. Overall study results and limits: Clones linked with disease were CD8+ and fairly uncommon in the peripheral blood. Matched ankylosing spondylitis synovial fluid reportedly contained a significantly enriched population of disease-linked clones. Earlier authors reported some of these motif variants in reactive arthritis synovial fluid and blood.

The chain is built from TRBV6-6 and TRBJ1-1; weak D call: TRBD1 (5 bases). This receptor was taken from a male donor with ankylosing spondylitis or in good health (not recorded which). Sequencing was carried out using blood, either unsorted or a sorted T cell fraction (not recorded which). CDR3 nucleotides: TGTGCCAGCACCCTAATAATCACAGGTGGCACTGAGGCTTTCTTT. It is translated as CASTLIITGGTEAFF.